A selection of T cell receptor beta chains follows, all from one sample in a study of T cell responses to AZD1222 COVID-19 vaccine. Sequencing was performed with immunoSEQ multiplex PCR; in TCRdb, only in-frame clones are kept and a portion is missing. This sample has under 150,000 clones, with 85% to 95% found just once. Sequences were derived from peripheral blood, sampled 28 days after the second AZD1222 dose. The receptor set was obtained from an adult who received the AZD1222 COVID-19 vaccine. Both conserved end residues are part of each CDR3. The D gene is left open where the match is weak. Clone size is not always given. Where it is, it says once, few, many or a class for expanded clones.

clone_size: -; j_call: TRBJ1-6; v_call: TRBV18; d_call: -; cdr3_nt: TGTGCCAGCACACAGGAACGAGATTCACCCCTCCACTTT; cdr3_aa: CASTQERDSPLHF
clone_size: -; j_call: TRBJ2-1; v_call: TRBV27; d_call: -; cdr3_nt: TGTGCCAGCAGTTACCTGGAGGGGGGGAGACATGAGCAGTTCTTC; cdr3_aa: CASSYLEGGRHEQFF
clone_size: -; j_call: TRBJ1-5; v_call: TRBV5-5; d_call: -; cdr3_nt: TGTGCCAGCAGCTTTGAAGGGAATAGCAATCAGCCCCAGCATTTT; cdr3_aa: CASSFEGNSNQPQHF
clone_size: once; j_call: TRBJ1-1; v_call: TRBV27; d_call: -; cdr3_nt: TGTGCCAGCACCTCGAATCGGTGGTCAAGGACTGAAGCTTTCTTT; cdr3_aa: CASTSNRWSRTEAFF
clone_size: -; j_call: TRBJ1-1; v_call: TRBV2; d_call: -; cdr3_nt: TGTGCCAGCAGTTTCGGTCCGGGACTGTCGAACACTGAAGCTTTCTTT; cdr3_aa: CASSFGPGLSNTEAFF
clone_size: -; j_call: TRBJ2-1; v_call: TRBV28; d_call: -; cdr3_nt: TGTGCCAGCAGTCATAGCAGTCGGGGTGATGAGCAGTTCTTC; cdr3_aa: CASSHSSRGDEQFF
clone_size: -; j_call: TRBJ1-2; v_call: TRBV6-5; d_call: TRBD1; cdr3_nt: TGTGCCAGCAGTACCGAGGACAGGGGCTCCGGCTACACCTTC; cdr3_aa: CASSTEDRGSGYTF
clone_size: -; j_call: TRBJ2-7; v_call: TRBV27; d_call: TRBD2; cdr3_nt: TGTGCCAGCAGTCGGGTACTAGCGGGAGGGCCTCATGAGCAGTACTTC; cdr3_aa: CASSRVLAGGPHEQYF
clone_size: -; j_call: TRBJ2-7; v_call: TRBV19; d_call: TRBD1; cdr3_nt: TGTGCCAGTAGTATAGGTGGGACAGCGAGATCCTACGAGCAGTACTTC; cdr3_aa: CASSIGGTARSYEQYF
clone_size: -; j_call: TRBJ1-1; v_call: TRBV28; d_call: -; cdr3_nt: TGTGCCAGCATAACCGGAACTATGAACACTGAAGCTTTCTTT; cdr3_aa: CASITGTMNTEAFF
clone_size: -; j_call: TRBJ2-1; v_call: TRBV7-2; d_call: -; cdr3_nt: TGTGCCAGCAGCTTGCAGGGTTACAATGAGCAGTTCTTC; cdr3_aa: CASSLQGYNEQFF
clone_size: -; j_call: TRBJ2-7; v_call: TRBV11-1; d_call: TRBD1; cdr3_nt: TGTGCCAGCAGCTCGGACAGGACCTACGAGCAGTACTTC; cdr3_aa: CASSSDRTYEQYF
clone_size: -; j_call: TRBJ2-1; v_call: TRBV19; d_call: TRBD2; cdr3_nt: TGTGCCAGTAGTAAACTGGGGCTAGCGGTAGCCTACAATGAGCAGTTCTTC; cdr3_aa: CASSKLGLAVAYNEQFF
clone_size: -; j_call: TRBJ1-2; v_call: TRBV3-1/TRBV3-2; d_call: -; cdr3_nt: TGTGCCAGCAGCCAACAGGGGCCCCATAACTATGGCTACACCTTC; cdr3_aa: CASSQQGPHNYGYTF
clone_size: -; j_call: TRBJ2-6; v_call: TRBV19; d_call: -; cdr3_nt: TGTGCCAGTACTCCTGGGACCCTTTATCACTCTGGGGCCAACGTCCTGACTTTC; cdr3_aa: CASTPGTLYHSGANVLTF
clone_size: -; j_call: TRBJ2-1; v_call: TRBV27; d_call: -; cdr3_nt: TGTGCCAGCAGTTTAAGGGTTGGAGGGAGAGGCAATGAGCAGTTCTTC; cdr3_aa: CASSLRVGGRGNEQFF
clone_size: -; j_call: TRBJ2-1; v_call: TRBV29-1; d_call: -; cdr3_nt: TGCAGCGTTAATAGAGGTACCTACAATGAGCAGTTCTTC; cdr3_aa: CSVNRGTYNEQFF
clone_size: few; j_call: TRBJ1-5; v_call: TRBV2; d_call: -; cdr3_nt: TGTGCCAGCAGTGATGGGACCTCTTTTCAGCCCCAGCATTTT; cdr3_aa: CASSDGTSFQPQHF
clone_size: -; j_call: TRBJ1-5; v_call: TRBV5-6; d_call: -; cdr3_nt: TGTGCCAGCAGCTTGCGGGGAAGCAATCAGCCCCAGCATTTT; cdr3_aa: CASSLRGSNQPQHF
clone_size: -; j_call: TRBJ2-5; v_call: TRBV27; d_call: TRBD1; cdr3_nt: TGTGCCAGCGCAATACAGGGGATGGCAGAGACCCAGTACTTC; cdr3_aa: CASAIQGMAETQYF
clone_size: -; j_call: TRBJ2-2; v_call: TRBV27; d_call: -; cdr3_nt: TGTGCCAGCAGTTGGGGGAGGAAGAACACCGGGGAGCTGTTTTTT; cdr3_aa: CASSWGRKNTGELFF
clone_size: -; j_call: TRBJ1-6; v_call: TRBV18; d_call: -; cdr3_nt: TGTGCCAGCTCACCACCTGGCCTGGCTTCACCCCTCCACTTT; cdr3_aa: CASSPPGLASPLHF
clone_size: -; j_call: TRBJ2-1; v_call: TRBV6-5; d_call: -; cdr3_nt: TGTGCCAGCGGCCGGGACGACAATGAGCAGTTCTTC; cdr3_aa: CASGRDDNEQFF
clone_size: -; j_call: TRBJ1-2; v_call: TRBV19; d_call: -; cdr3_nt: TGTGCCAGTAATCATCCAGGCAGGGCTTCCTACACCTTC; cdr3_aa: CASNHPGRASYTF
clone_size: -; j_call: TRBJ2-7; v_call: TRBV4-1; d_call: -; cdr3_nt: TGCGCCAGCAGCCAAGAGCTAGGGCAGGGAGTCTACGAGCAGTACTTC; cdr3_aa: CASSQELGQGVYEQYF
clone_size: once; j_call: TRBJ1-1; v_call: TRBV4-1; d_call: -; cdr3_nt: TGCGCCAGCAGCCAAGCTCAGGGACGGCGGCAGTGGGCTTTCTTT; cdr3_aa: CASSQAQGRRQWAFF
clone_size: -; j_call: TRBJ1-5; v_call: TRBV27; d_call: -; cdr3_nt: TGTGCCAGCAGTTATCGTAGGGGAAGCAATCAGCCCCAGCATTTT; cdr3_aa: CASSYRRGSNQPQHF
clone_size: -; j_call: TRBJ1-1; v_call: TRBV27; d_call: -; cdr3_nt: TGTGCCAGCAGTCTAGAAGGGGGGACTGAAGCTTTCTTT; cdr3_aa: CASSLEGGTEAFF